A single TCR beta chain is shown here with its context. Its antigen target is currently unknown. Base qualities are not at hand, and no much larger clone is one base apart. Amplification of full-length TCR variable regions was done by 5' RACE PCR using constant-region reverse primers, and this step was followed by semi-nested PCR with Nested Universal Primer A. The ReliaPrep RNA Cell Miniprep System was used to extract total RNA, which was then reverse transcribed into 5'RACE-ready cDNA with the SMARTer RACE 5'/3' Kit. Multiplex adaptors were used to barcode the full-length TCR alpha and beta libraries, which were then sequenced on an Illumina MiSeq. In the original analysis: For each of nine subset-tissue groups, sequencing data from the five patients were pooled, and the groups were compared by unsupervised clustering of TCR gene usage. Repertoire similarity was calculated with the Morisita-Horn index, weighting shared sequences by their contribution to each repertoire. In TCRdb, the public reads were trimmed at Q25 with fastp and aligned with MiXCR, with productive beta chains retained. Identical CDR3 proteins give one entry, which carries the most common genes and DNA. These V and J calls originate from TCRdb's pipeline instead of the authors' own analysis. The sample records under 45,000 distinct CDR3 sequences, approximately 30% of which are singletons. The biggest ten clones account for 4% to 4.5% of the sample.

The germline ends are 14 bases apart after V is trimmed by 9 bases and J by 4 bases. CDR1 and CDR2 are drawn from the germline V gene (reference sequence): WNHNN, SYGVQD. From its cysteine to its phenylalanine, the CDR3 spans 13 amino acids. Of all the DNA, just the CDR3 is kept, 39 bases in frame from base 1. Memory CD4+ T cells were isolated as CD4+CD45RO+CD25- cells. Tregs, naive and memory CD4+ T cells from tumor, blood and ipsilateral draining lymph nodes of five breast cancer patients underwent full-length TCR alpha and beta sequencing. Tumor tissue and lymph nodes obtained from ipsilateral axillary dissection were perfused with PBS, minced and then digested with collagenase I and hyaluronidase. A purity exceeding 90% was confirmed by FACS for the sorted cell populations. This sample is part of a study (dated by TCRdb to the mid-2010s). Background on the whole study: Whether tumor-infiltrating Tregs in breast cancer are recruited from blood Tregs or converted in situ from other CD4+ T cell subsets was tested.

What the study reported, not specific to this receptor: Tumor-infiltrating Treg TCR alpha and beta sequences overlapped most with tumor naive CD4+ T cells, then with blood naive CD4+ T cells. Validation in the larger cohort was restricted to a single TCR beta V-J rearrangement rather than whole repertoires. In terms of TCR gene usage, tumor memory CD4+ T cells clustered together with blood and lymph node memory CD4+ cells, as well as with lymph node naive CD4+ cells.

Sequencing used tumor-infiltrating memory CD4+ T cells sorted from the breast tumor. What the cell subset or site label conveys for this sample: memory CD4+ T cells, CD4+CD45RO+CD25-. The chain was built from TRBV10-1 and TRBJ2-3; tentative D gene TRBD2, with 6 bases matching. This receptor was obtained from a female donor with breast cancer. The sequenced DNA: TGCGCCAGTGCTCAGGGAGGAGCAGATACGCAGTATTTT. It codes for CASAQGGADTQYF.